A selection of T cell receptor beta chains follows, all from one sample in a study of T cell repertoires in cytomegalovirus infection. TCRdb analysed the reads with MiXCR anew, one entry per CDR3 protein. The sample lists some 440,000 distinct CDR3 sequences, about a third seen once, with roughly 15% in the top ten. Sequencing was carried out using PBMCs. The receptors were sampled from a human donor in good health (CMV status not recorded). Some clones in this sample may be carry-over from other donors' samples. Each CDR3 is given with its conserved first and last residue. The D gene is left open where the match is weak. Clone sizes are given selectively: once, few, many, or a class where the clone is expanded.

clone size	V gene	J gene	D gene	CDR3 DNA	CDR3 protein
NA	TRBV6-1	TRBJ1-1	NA	TGTGCCAGCAGTGTTCGACAGGTGCCCGCCAGGACTGAAGCTTTCTTT	CASSVRQVPARTEAFF
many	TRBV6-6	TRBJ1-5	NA	TGTGCCAGCAGTTACTCGCCTCCAGCTTATAGCAATCAGCCCCAGCATTTT	CASSYSPPAYSNQPQHF
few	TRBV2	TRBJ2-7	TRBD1	TGTGCCAGCAGTGAGTGGCAGGGGGCTAGATACGAGCAGTACTTC	CASSEWQGARYEQYF
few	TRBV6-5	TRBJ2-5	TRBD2	TGTGCCAGCAGTTACCCACCTAGACTAGCGGGGGGGCAAGAGACCCAGTACTTC	CASSYPPRLAGGQETQYF
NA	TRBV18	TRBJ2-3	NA	TGTGCCAGCTCATCCGGGACGCACTACAATACGCAGTATTTT	CASSSGTHYNTQYF
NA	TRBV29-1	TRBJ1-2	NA	TGCAGCGTTGAGGCCGGCAGGGCTGGCTACACCTTC	CSVEAGRAGYTF
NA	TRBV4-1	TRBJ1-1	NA	TGCGCCAGCAGCCAACGGGAAGAGAACACTGAAGCTTTCTTT	CASSQREENTEAFF
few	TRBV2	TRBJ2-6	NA	TGTGCCAGCAGTGCTTCGGGGCTTAGCTCTGGGGCCAACGTCCTGACTTTC	CASSASGLSSGANVLTF
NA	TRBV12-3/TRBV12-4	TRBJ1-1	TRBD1	TGTGCCAGCAGTTTGGGGGACAGCTCGACCAAAGCTTTCTTT	CASSLGDSSTKAFF
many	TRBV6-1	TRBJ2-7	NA	TGTGCCAGCAGTGAAGCGCACTCCTACTACGAGCAGTACTTC	CASSEAHSYYEQYF
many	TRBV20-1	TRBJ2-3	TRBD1	TGCAGTGCCGGACAGGGCACGGATACGCAGTATTTT	CSAGQGTDTQYF
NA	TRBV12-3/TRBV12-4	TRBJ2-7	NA	TGTGCCAGCACCCCCGCCCGGGCAGATAAAGGGGTTGAGCAGTACTTC	CASTPARADKGVEQYF
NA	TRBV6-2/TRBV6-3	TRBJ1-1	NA	TGTGCCAGCAGCAACGGACAGAACACTGAAGCTTTCTTT	CASSNGQNTEAFF
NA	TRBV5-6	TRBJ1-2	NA	TGTGCCAGCGGATCCGGTCAAGGGGGCTATGGCTACACCTTC	CASGSGQGGYGYTF
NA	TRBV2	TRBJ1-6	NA	TGTGCCAGCAGTGAACGGGCAGTAAGCTCCTATAATTCACCCCTCCACTTT	CASSERAVSSYNSPLHF
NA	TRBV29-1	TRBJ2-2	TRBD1	TGCAGCGGGAAAGGGGGCCAGGATACCGGGGAGCTGTTTTTT	CSGKGGQDTGELFF
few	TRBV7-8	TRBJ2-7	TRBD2	TGTGCCAGCAGCCTCGGGACTAGTATCTACGAGCAGTACTTC	CASSLGTSIYEQYF
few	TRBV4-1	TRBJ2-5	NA	TGCGCCAGCAGCCAAGAGTCCAGTGCGGAGACCCAGTACTTC	CASSQESSAETQYF
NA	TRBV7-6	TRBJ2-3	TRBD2	TGTGCCAGCAGCCAACCGGGGGGGATGACAGATACGCAGTATTTT	CASSQPGGMTDTQYF
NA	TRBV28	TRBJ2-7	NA	TGTGCCAGCTCTGGGACAGAGCAGTACTTC	CASSGTEQYF
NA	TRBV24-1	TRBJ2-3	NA	TGTGCCACCAGTGCCCCGACAGTTTCGGGCACAGATACGCAGTATTTT	CATSAPTVSGTDTQYF
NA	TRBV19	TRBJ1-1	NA	TGTGCCAGTAGTCGGTTTAGCACTGAAGCTTTATTT	CASSRFSTEALF
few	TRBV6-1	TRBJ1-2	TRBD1	TGTGCCAGCAGTCTAACCCGAGGACAGGGAGATTATGGCTACACCTTC	CASSLTRGQGDYGYTF
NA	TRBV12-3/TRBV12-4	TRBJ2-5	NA	TGTGCCAGCAGTTTGAGGCCCCAAGAGACCCAGGACTTC	CASSLRPQETQDF
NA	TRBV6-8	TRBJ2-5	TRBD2	TGTGCCAGCAGTCAGAGCGGGGGGGCGTTGGAGACCCATTACTTC	CASSQSGGALETHYF
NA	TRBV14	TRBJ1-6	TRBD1	TGTGCCAGCAGCCAGGAAGGACAGGTCCGCTATTCACCCCTCCACTTT	CASSQEGQVRYSPLHF
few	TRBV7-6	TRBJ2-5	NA	TGTGCCAGCAGCCCCACCTTCGGAGAGACCCAGTACTTC	CASSPTFGETQYF
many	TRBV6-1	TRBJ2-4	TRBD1	TGTGCCAGTGCCCGGACAGGGTGGGACATTCAGTACTTC	CASARTGWDIQYF
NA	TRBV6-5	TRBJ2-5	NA	TGTGCCAGCAGTTCCGTAAGGGGCACGAAACAAGAGACCCAGTACTTC	CASSSVRGTKQETQYF
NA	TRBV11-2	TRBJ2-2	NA	TGTGCCAGCCGTCAACCCATTATATTTGCGAACACCGGGGAGCTGTTTTTT	CASRQPIIFANTGELFF
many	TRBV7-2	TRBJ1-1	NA	TGTGCCAGCAGCTTTGGCCCTGAAGCTTTCTTT	CASSFGPEAFF
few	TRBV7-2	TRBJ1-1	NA	TGTGCCAGCAGCTCGACAGGTTGGAACACTGAAGCTTTCTTT	CASSSTGWNTEAFF
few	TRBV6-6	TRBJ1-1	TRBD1	TGTGCCAGCATCCAATCGACAGGGTTAAACACTGAAGCTTTCTTT	CASIQSTGLNTEAFF
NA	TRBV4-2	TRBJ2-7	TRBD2	TGTGCCAGCAGCCAAGAAAGTCAGCGGGGGCCCTACGAGCAGTACTTC	CASSQESQRGPYEQYF
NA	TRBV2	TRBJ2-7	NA	TGTGCCAGCAGTGAAGCGCCCCCTGGGCAGGCCTACGAGCAGTACTTC	CASSEAPPGQAYEQYF
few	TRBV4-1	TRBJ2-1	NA	TGCGCCAGCAGCCAAGACGCGGGACCGCGATACAATGAGCAGTTCTTC	CASSQDAGPRYNEQFF
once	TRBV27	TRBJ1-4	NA	TGTGCCAGCAGTTTTAAGAGGACGGGTGAAAAACTGTTTTTT	CASSFKRTGEKLFF
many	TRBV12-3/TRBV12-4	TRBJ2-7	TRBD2	TGTGCCAGCAGTTTCGCTAGCGGGGGGGTCTACGAGCAGTACTTC	CASSFASGGVYEQYF
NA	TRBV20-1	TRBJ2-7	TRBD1	TGCAGTGCTAGGATACAGGGGACCTCTTACGAGCAGTACTTC	CSARIQGTSYEQYF
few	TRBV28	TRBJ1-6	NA	TGTGCCAGCAGCTCAAGCGGGATGAATTCACCCCTCCACTTT	CASSSSGMNSPLHF
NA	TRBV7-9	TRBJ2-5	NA	TGTGCCAGCGCCCTCGCCCCTACTAGCAGAGAGACCCAGTACTTC	CASALAPTSRETQYF
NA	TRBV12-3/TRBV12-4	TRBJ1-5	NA	TGTGCCAGCAGTTTAGATGTCGGGGGCGTTAGCAATCAGCCCCAGCATTTT	CASSLDVGGVSNQPQHF
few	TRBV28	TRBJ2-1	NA	TGTGCCAGCAGTTCGAGGACTGGCGGTGGGCAGGTCTACAATGAGCGGTTCTTC	CASSSRTGGGQVYNERFF
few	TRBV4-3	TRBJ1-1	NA	TGCGCCAGCAGCCCTTGGGACGGAAACACTGAAGCTTTCTTT	CASSPWDGNTEAFF
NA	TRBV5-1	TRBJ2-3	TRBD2	TGCGCCAGCAGCGGGACTAGCGGGGCCTTGGGATTGGAGTATTTT	CASSGTSGALGLEYF
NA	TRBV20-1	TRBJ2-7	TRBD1	TGCAGTGCTAGGGATGGACAGGGGGCCTACGAGCAGTACTTC	CSARDGQGAYEQYF
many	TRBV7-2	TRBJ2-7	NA	TGTGCCAGCAGCTTAGGGGGGGGCCTACCCTACGAGCAGTACTTC	CASSLGGGLPYEQYF
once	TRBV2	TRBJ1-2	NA	TGTGCCAGCAGCCGTGGGACCTATTGCTACACCTTC	CASSRGTYCYTF
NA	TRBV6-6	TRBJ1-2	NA	TGTGCCAGCAGTTACTCTGGGCAGGACGGCTACACCTTC	CASSYSGQDGYTF